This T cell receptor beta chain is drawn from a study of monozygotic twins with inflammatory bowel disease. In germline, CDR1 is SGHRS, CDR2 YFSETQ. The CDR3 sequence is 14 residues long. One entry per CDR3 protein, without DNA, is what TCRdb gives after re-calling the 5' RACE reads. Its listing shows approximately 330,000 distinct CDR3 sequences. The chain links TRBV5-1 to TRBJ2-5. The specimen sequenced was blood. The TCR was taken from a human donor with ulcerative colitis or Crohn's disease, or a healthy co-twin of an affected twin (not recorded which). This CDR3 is CASSLTKPTETQYF.